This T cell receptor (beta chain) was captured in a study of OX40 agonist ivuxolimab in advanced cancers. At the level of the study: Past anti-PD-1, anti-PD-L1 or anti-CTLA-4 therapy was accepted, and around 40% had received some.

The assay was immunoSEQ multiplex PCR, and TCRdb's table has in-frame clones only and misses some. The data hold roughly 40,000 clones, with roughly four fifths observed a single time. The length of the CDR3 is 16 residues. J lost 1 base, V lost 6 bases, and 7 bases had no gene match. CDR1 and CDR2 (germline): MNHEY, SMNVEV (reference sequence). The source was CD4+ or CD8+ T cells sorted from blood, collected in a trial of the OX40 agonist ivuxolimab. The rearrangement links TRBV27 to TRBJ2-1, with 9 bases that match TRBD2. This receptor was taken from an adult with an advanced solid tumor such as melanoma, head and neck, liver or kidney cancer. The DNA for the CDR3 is TGTGCCAGCAGCTCCGTTAGCGGGAGATCCTACAATGAGCAGTTCTTC. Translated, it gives CASSSVSGRSYNEQFF.